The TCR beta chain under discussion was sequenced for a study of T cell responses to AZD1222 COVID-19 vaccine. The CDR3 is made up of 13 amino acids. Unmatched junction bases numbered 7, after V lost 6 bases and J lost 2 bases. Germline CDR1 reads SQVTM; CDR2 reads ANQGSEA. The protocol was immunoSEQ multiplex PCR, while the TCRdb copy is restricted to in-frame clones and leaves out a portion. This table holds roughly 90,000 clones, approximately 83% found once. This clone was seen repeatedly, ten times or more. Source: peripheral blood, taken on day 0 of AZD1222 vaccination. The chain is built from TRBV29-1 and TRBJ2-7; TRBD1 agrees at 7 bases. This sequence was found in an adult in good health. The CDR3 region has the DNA TGCAGCGTCACAGGGGCGAACACCTACGAGCAGTACTTC. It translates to CSVTGANTYEQYF.